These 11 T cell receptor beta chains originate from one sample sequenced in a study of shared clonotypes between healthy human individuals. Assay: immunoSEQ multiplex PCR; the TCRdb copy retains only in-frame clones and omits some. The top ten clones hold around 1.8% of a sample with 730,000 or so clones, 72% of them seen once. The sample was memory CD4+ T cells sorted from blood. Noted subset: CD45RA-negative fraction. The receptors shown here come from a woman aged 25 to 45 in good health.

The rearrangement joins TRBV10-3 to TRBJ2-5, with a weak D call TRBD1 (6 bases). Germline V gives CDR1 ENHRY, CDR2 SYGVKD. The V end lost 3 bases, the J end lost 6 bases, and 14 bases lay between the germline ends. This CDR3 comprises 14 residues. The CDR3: CAISDTGREKTQYF. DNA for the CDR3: TGTGCCATCAGTGATACAGGGCGAGAAAAGACCCAGTACTTC.

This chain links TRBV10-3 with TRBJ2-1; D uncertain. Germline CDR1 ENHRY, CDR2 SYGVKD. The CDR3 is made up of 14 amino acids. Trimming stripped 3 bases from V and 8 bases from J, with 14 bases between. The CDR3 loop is CAISEVHPGDEQFF. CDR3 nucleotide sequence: TGTGCCATCAGTGAAGTTCATCCCGGCGATGAGCAGTTCTTC.

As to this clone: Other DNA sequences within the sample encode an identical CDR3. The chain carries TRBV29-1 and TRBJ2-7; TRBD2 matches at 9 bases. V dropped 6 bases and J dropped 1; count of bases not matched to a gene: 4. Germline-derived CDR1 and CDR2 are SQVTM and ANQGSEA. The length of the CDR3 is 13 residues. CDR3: CSVGLAGSYEQYF. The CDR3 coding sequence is TGCAGCGTGGGACTAGCAGGGTCCTACGAGCAGTACTTC.

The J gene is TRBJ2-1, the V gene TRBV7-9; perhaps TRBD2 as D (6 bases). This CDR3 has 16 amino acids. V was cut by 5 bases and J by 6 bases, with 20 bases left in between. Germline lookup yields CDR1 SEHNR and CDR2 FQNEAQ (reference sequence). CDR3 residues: CASSPGGAWRGNEQFF. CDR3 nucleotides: TGTGCCAGCAGCCCCGGCGGGGCGTGGCGGGGCAATGAGCAGTTCTTC.

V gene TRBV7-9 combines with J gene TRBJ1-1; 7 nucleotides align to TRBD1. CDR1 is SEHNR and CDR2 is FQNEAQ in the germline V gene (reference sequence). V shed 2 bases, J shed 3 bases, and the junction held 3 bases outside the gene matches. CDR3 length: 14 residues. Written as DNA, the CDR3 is TGTGCCAGCAGCTTACAGGGGGTAGACACTGAAGCTTTCTTT. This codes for CASSLQGVDTEAFF.

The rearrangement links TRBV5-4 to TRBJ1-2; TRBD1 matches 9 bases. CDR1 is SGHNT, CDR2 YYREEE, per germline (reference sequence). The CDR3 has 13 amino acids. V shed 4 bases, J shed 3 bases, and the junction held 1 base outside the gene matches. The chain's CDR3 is CASSTGGYYGYTF. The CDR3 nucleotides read TGTGCCAGCAGCACAGGGGGCTACTATGGCTACACCTTC.

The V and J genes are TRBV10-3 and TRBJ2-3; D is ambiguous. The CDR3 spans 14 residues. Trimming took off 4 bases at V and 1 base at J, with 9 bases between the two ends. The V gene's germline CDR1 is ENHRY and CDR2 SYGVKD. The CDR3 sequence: CAISVRTGTDTQYF. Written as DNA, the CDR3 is TGTGCCATCAGTGTGCGGACGGGCACAGATACGCAGTATTTT.

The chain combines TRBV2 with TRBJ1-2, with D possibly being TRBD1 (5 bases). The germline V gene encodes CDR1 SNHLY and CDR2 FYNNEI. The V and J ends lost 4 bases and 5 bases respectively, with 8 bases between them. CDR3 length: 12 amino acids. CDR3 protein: CASSADSYGYTF. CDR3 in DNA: TGTGCCAGCAGTGCAGACAGTTATGGCTACACCTTC.

The CDR3 loop reads CASSLFPRVSTYEQYF. CDR3 coding DNA: TGTGCCAGCAGTTTATTCCCCAGGGTTAGCACCTACGAGCAGTACTTC. This sequence joins TRBV28 and TRBJ2-7, with D tentatively TRBD1 (5 bases). The V end was cut by 1 base, the J end by 2 bases, with 15 bases between. Germline V gives CDR1 MDHEN, CDR2 SYDVKM. The CDR3 runs 16 residues.

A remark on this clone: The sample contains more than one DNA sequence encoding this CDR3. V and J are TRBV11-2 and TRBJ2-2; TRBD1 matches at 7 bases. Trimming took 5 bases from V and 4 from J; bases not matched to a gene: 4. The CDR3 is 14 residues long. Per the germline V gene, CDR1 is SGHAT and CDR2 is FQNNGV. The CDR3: CASSRQGATGELFF. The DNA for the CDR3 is TGTGCCAGCAGCCGACAGGGTGCCACCGGGGAGCTGTTTTTT.

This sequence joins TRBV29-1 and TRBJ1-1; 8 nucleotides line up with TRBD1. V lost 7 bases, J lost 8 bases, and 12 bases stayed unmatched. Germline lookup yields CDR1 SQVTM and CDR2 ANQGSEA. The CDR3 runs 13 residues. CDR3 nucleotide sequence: TGCAGCGCCAGGACAGGGATGATGGCCGAAGCTTTCTTT. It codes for CSARTGMMAEAFF.